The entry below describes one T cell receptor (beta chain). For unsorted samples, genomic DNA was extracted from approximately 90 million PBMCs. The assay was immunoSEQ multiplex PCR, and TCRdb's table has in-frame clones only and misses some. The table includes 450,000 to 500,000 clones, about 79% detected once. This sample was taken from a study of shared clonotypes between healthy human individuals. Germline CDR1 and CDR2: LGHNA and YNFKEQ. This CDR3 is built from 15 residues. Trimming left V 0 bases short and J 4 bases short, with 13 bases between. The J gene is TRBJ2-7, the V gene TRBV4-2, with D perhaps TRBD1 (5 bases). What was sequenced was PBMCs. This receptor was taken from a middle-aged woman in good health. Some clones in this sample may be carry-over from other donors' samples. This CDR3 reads CASSQDPREGYEQYF. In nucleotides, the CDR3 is TGTGCCAGCAGCCAAGATCCCAGGGAAGGATACGAGCAGTACTTC.